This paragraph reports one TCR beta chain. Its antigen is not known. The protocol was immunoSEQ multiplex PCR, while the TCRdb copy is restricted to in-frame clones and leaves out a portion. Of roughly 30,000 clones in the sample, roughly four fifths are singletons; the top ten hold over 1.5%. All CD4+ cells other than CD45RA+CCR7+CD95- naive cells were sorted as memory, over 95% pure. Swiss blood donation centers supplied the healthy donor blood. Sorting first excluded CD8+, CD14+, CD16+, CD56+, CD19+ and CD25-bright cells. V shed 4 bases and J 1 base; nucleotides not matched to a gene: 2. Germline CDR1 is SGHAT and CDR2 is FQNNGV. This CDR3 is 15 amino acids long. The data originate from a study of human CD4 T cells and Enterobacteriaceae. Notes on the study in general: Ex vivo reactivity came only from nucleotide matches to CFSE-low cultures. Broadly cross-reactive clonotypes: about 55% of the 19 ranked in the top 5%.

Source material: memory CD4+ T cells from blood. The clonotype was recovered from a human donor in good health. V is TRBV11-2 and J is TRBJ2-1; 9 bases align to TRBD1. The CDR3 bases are TGTGCCAGCAGCTCAGGGACAGGGTCCTACAATGAGCAGTTCTTC. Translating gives CASSSGTGSYNEQFF.